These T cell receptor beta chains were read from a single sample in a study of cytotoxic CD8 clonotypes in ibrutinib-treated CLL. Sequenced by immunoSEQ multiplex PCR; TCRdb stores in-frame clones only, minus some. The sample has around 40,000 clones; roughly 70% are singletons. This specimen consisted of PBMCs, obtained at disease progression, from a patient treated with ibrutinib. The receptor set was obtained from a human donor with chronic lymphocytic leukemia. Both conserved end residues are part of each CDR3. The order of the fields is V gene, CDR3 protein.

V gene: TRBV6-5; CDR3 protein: CASSYRAGVEAFF
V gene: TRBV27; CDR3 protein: CASSGRRSSGNTIYF
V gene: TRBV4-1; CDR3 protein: CASSQEPQGNTEAFF
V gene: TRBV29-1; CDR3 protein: CSVDRRGQGYQETQYF
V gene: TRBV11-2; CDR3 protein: CASSFTRGGTDTQYF
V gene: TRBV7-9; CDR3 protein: CASSLGFNYGYTF
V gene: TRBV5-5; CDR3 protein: CASRRPGQNYGYTF
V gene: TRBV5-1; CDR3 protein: CASSLTGGGNTIYF
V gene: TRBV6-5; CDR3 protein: CASSWDRDSGNTIYF
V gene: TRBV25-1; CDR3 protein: CASSNEGTSGDIQETQYF
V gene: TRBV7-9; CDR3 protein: CAIIPSGELFF
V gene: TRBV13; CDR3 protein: CASSLRGPGETQYF
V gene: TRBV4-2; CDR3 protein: CASSPRKAGHSYEQYF
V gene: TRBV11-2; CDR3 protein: CASSLDEGEQFF
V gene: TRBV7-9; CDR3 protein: CASSRGSGGYNEQFF
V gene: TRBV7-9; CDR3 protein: CASSFGQDRFVNEQFF
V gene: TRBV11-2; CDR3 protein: CASSLAPGMNREDGYTF
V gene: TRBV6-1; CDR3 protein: CASSDPQRGASLSSYEQYF
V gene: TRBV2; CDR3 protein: CASSAWTATFF
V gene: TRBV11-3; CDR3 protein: CASSLAVTSEQFF
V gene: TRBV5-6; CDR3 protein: CASSLAVKTYGYTF
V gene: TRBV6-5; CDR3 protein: CASSSQLNSNQPQHF
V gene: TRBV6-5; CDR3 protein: CASSYSAADVYGYTF
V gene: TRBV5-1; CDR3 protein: CASSKDSYEQYF
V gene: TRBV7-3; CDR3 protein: CASSPLPGPGNTIYF
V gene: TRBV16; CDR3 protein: CASSHGDRGYQPQHF
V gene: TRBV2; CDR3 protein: CASSAQGEQFF
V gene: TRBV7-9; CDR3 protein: CASSLRGLDEKLFF
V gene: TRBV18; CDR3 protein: CASSQGGDNSPLHF
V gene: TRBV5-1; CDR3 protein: CASREVRGTGELFF
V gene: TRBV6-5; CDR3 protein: CASSYKAKDTQYF
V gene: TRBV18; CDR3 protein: CASSPLTGANTEAFF
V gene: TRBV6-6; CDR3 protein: CASSNFYQETQYF
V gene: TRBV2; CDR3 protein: CASSHDLTTGGETQYF
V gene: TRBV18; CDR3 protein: CASSPPQGSNQPQHF
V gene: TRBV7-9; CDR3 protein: CASTPPAEYGYTF
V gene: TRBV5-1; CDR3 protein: CASSPAGRGTGELFF
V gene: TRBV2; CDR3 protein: CASSEGTGGSPLHF
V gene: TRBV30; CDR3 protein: CAWSEAGGGRSPLHF
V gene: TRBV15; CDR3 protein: CATSRAGFNYGYTF
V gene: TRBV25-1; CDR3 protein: CASSQERGSYNEQFF
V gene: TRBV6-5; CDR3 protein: CASSSGSYNEQFF
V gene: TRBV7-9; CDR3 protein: CASSFPPGQVNYGYTF
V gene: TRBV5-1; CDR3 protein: CASSFPDDNEQFF
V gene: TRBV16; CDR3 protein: CASSQNTAYSNQPQHF
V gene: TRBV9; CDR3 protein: CASSVTPSGAYNEQFF
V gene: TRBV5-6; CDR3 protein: CASSLASQVATQYF
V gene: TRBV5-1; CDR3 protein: CASSPDGDGEKLFF
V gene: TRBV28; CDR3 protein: CATGGRAGEKLFF
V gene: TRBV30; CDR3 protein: CALKLPGLYTEAFF